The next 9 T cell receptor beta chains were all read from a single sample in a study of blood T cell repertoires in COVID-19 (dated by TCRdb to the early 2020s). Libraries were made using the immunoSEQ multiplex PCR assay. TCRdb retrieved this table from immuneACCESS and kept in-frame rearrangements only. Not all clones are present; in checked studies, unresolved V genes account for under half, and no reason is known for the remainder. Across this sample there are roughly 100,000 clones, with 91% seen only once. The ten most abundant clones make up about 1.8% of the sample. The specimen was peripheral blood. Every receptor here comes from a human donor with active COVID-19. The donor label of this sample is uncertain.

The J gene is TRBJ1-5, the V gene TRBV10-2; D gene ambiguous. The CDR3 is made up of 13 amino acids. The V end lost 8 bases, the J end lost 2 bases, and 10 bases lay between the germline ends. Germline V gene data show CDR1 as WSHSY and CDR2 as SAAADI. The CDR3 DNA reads TGCGCCAGCGGCGGGCAGGGCAATCAGCCCCAGCATTTT. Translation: CASGGQGNQPQHF.

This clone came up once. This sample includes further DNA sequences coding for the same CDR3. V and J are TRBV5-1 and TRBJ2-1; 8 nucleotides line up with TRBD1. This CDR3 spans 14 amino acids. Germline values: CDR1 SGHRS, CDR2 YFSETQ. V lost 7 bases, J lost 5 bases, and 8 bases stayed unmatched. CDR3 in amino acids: CASSPGTGNNEQFF. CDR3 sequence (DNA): TGCGCCAGCTCGCCCGGGACAGGTAACAATGAGCAGTTCTTC.

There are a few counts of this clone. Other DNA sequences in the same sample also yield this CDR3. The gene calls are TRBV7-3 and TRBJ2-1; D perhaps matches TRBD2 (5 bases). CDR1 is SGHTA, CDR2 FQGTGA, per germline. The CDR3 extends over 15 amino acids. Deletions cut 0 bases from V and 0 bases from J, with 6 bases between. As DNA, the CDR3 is TGTGCCAGCAGCTTAACAGGGAGCTCCTACAATGAGCAGTTCTTC. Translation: CASSLTGSSYNEQFF. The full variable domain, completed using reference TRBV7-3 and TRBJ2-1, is GAGVSQTPSNKVTEKGKYVELRCDPISGHTALYWYRQSLGQGPEFLIYFQGTGAADDSGLPNDRFFAVRPEGSVSTLKIQRTERGDSAVYLCASSLTGSSYNEQFFGPGTRLTVL.

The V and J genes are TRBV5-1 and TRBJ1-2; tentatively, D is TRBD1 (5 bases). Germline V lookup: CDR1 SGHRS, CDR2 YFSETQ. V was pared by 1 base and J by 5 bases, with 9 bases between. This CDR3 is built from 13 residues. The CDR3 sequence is CASSLTGEYGYTF. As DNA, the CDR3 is TGCGCCAGCAGCTTGACAGGAGAGTATGGCTACACCTTC.

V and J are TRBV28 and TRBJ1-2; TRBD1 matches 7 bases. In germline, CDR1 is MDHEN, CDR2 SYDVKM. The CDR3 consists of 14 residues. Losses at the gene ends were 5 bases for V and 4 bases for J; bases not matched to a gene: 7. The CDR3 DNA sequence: TGTGCCAGCAGTGCCCTGGACAGGACCTATGGCTACACCTTC. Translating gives CASSALDRTYGYTF.

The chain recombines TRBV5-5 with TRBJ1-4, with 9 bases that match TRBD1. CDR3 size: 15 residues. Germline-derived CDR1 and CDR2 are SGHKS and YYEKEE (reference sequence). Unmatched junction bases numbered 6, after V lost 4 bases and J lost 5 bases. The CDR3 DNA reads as TGTGCCAGCAGCGGGGACAGGGTTGTAAATGAAAAACTGTTTTTT. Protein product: CASSGDRVVNEKLFF.

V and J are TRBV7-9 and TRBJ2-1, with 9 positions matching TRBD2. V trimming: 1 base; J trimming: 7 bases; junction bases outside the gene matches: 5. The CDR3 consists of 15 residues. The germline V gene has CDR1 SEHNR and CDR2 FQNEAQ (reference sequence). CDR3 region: CASSLGGGAGNEQFF. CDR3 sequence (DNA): TGTGCCAGCAGCTTAGGCGGGGGGGCCGGTAATGAGCAGTTCTTC.

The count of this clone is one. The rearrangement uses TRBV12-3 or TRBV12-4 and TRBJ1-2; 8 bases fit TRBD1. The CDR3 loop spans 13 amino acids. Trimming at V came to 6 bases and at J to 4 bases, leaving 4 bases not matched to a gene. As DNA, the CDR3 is TGTGCCAGCAGCCAGACAGGGGTCTATGGCTACACCTTC. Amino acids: CASSQTGVYGYTF.

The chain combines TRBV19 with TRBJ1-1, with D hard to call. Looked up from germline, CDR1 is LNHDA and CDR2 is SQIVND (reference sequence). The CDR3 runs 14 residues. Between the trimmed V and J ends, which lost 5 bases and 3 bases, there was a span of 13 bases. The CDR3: CASSLGVADTEAFF. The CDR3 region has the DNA TGTGCCAGTAGTTTAGGAGTAGCGGACACTGAAGCTTTCTTT.